This TCR beta chain comes out of a study of blood T cells in healthy people across ages. The study's findings and limits: Investigators viewed diversity estimates from one million T cells as underestimates, the study reported. TCR beta diversity, measured per million T cells, fell in a roughly linear way with age.

Note on this clonotype: Its target is unknown.

The CDR3 is 16 amino acids. Germline trimming cut 4 bases from V and 6 bases from J; bases unmatched to any gene: 7. Germline V CDR1 and CDR2: MNHEY, SMNVEV (reference sequence). Total RNA was extracted at no less than 5 micrograms per sample. It was with a sample-barcoded 5' primer and a J-beta primer mix that a second PCR of about 6 to 12 cycles was run. TCRdb redid the calling of the 5' RACE reads with MiXCR, one entry per CDR3 protein. The sample gives 790,000 or so distinct CDR3 sequences, more than 50% of which show up once; about 26% is in the top ten. The chain is built from TRBV27 and TRBJ2-3, with 13 nucleotides matching TRBD2. This clonotype originated in a man aged 40-49 years in good health. Source material: blood. The CDR3 DNA sequence: TGTGCCAGCAGTTCGATACTAGCGGGAGGGGGGGATACGCAGTATTTT. Its protein product is CASSSILAGGGDTQYF.